These T cell receptor beta chains were read from a single sample in a study of a mutant IDH1 vaccine in newly diagnosed glioma. Their target antigens are unknown. Clones were read by immunoSEQ multiplex PCR, and TCRdb kept only the in-frame ones, dropping some. Of roughly 46,000 clones in the sample, approximately 88% were seen once. The specimen comprised PBMCs, sampled from a glioma patient whose treatment included an IDH1 peptide vaccine. The source of these receptors is a woman under 40 with glioma. Some clones in this sample may be carry-over from other donors' samples. CDR3s include the opening cysteine and the closing phenylalanine or tryptophan. A D gene is named only where the DNA matches it firmly. Rows may omit the clone size; those that give it use once, few, many or a size class.

TRBJ1-4	TRBV11-2	.	.	TGTGCCAGCAGCCCACGGACAAACCTCAATGAAAAACTGTTTTTT	CASSPRTNLNEKLFF
TRBJ1-1	TRBV2	.	.	TGTGCCAGCAGGAGAGGGACGGTGAACACTGAAGCTTTCTTT	CASRRGTVNTEAFF
TRBJ1-2	TRBV5-1	TRBD1	.	TGCGCCAGCAGCTGGACAGGGGGCAGATATGGCTACACCTTC	CASSWTGGRYGYTF
TRBJ1-2	TRBV9	TRBD1	.	TGTGCCAGCAGCTCGACAGGCACAGGGGACTATGGCTACACCTTC	CASSSTGTGDYGYTF
TRBJ1-4	TRBV19	TRBD1	.	TGTGCCAGTACCCCAGGCAGGGGGCCAGCAACTAATGAAAAACTGTTTTTT	CASTPGRGPATNEKLFF
TRBJ2-2	TRBV9	TRBD1	.	TGTGCCAGCAGGGGACAGTCGAACACCGGGGAGCTGTTTTTT	CASRGQSNTGELFF
TRBJ1-3	TRBV10-3	TRBD1	.	TGTGCCATCAGTGACCTTACAGGGGCTGGAAACACCATATATTTT	CAISDLTGAGNTIYF
TRBJ2-2	TRBV9	.	.	TGTGCCAGCAGCGTTGGCCTCCCCGGCACTGCCGGGGAGCTGTTTTTT	CASSVGLPGTAGELFF
TRBJ2-7	TRBV7-9	.	.	TGTGCCAGCAGCTTAGGAGACTTAGGTCGATACGAGCAGTACTTC	CASSLGDLGRYEQYF
TRBJ1-1	TRBV27	.	.	TGTGCCAGCAGCCGTGGGCCGGGTCGTAATCCTTTCTTT	CASSRGPGRNPFF
TRBJ2-3	TRBV30	.	.	TGTGCCTGGAGTAGTGGATATGATACGCAGTATTTT	CAWSSGYDTQYF
TRBJ1-1	TRBV28	.	few	TGTGCCAGCAGTTTGGTGTTAACTTCGAACACTGAAGCTTTCTTT	CASSLVLTSNTEAFF
TRBJ2-1	TRBV5-4	.	.	TGTGCCAGCAGCTTGGACGGTAGGACTGGCAATGAGCAGTTCTTC	CASSLDGRTGNEQFF
TRBJ2-1	TRBV29-1	TRBD1	.	TGCAGCGTATTGACAGGGGGCGGCTACAATGAGCAGTTCTTC	CSVLTGGGYNEQFF
TRBJ2-2	TRBV29-1	.	few	TGCAGCGCCATAACAGGTTATACGAACACCGGGGAGCTGTTTTTT	CSAITGYTNTGELFF
TRBJ2-6	TRBV29-1	.	few	TGCAGCGTTGGCGTGGGCTCTGGGGCCAACGTCCTGACTTTC	CSVGVGSGANVLTF